These 3 T cell receptor beta chains originate from one sample sequenced in a study of cytomegalovirus exposure and HLA in healthy donors. It was with 60 Vbeta and 13 Jbeta primers that the PCR ran. The data were produced by immunoSEQ multiplex PCR, yet TCRdb's version contains in-frame clones alone and is incomplete. The repertoire holds about 170,000 clones, with 65% to 90% as singletons. The sample consisted of PBMCs. The receptor source for this set is a male donor in good health and CMV-seronegative.

The chain links TRBV5-1 to TRBJ2-5; 13 bases are shared with TRBD2. The germline V gene encodes CDR1 SGHRS and CDR2 YFSETQ. V was pared by 1 base and J by 2 bases, with 8 bases of the junction left unmatched. This CDR3 spans 18 amino acids. Here the CDR3 DNA reads TGCGCCAGCAGCTTGTTGGGACTAGCGGGATTTGGACAAGAGACCCAGTACTTC. Translated: CASSLLGLAGFGQETQYF.

This chain uses TRBV6-5 with TRBJ1-6; the D is unclear. In germline, CDR1 is MNHEY, CDR2 SVGAGI. The V end was cut by 5 bases, the J end by 5 bases, with 13 bases between. This CDR3 is 15 amino acids long. In nucleotides, the CDR3 is TGTGCCAGCAGTCGCGTCCGAAACCATAATTCACCCCTCCACTTT. Protein product: CASSRVRNHNSPLHF.

V usage is TRBV18 and J usage is TRBJ2-7, with 7 bases lining up with TRBD1. Trimming took 4 bases from V and 1 from J; bases not matched to a gene: 4. The CDR3 is 14 residues long. Looked up from germline, CDR1 is KGHSH and CDR2 is LQKENI. CDR3 nucleotide sequence: TGTGCCAGCTCACTTAAACAGGGGTCCTACGAGCAGTACTTC. As protein: CASSLKQGSYEQYF.